This T cell receptor beta chain was retrieved from a study of T-cell memory formation after mild COVID-19 (dated by TCRdb to about 2021). Turning to the overall study: Most TCR sequence clusters were specific to one of the two donors. In two donors, T-cell clones that expanded and contracted after mild COVID-19 were tracked by sequencing TCRalpha and TCRbeta repertoires over time. The cohort was made up of two young adult volunteers, one female and one male, who were previously healthy.

The sample was run on an Illumina NovaSeq 6000. Using 5'RACE with constant-segment primers, TCRalpha and TCRbeta cDNA libraries were constructed, with sample barcodes and unique molecular identifiers added in the process. Trizol reagent was used to extract RNA from every sample. The libraries were amplified in two PCR steps, and the second step added a second sample barcode and Illumina TruSeq adapters. Sequencing of libraries was performed on an Illumina NovaSeq with 2 x 150 bp paired-end reads. The original methods were these. With migec v1.2.7, reads were demultiplexed and then collapsed into UMI-guided consensus sequences. Using mixcr v2.1.11, UMI consensuses were aligned to TRA and TRB V and J templates and then assembled into clonotypes. Clonotypes were classified as expanded or contracted when called significant by both edgeR and NoisET, with noise models trained on biological replicates. For edgeR calls, a false discovery rate-adjusted p below 0.01 and a log2 fold-change threshold of 1 were applied. As an exploratory analysis of dynamics, PCA with hierarchical clustering was applied to max-normalized trajectories of the 1000 most abundant clonotypes. The CD4 or CD8 phenotype of responding clones was assigned using the separately sequenced CD4+ and CD8+ repertoires. TCRdb handled the public reads itself, with Q25 trimming in fastp and clone calling in MiXCR, and kept productive beta chains. Entries that share a CDR3 protein sequence are merged under the most common genes and DNA. The V and J calls reflect TCRdb's pipeline rather than the authors' work. For this sample the table gives about 170,000 distinct CDR3 sequences, of which approximately 12% were detected only once. The top ten clones comprise about 3.3% of the sample.

Points the paper makes about the study in general: Some responding clones were found in pre-infection memory, which suggests that pre-existing cross-reactive memory T cells took part in the SARS-CoV-2 response. Contracting CD4+ clones were found mainly in CM and EM memory subsets, while CD8+ clones were enriched in EMRA. Clones that contracted from day 15 to 85 showed balanced CD4/CD8 phenotypes, whereas a second wave of clones that expanded from day 15 to 37 leaned towards CD4+. The study included only a couple of mild cases, and larger cohorts that include severe cases with pre-infection samples were judged to be necessary. SARS-CoV-2 specificity of the second-wave clones peaking on day 37 was not confirmed.

This clonotype was recorded a few times. Its antigen is unknown. No clone much larger than this one lies a single base away; base qualities are absent. Ficoll-Paque density gradient centrifugation was the method used to isolate PBMCs. Sequences MNHEY (CDR1) and SMNVEV (CDR2) are obtained from the germline V gene (reference sequence). The CDR3 measures 12 amino acids from cysteine to phenylalanine. Only the CDR3 DNA stays, 36 bases, in frame from base 1. V lost 4 bases and J lost 9 bases, and the count of bases not matched to a germline gene is 5. The sequenced material came from PBMCs or a T cell subset sorted from them (not recorded which). Recombination connected TRBV27 to TRBJ1-2, and 7 junction bases match TRBD1. This clonotype was obtained from a man younger than 35 who had mild COVID-19 (a few samples of this study predate the infection). The sample titles of this study are shuffled in the database, so cell type and time point are left out; the donor was told from shared clones. The nucleotide sequence is TGTGCCAGCAGTTCCGACAGGGCTCGCTACACCTTC. Its translation is CASSSDRARYTF.